These 28 T cell receptor beta chains were sequenced from one sample in a study of CD8+ T cells in alopecia areata. RNA, once extracted, was reverse transcribed into cDNA for use as the sequencing template. Sequencing was performed with immunoSEQ multiplex PCR; in TCRdb, only in-frame clones are kept and a portion is missing. The data contain approximately 300,000 clones, about three fifths of them singletons. Treatment here: oral pan-JAK inhibitor, 5-10 mg twice daily. The sequencing here drew on CD4+ T cells sorted from blood, taken at week 24, from a patient treated with tofacitinib. The receptors shown here come from a human donor with alopecia areata.

This clone has just a few counts. The chain combines TRBV9 with TRBJ1-1, with D perhaps TRBD1 (5 bases). V lost 4 bases and J 4 bases, leaving 14 bases between the germline ends. Germline V gene sequence: CDR1 SGDLS, CDR2 YYNGEE. The CDR3 runs 14 residues. In DNA, the CDR3 is TGTGCCAGCAGCCCCAGGGATTCGGGCACTGAAGCTTTCTTT. Residues: CASSPRDSGTEAFF.

The chain has TRBV5-4 and TRBJ1-5; 10 nucleotides agree with TRBD1. Germline V gene lookup returns CDR1 SGHNT and CDR2 YYREEE (reference sequence). Losses at the gene ends were 3 bases for V and 0 bases for J; bases not matched to a gene: 0. The CDR3 is 15 amino acids. The DNA for the CDR3 is TGTGCCAGCAGCTGGACAGGGGGTAGCAATCAGCCCCAGCATTTT. Residues: CASSWTGGSNQPQHF. Drawing the rest from reference TRBV5-4 and TRBJ1-5, the complete variable domain is ETGVTQSPTHLIKTRGQQVTLRCSSQSGHNTVSWYQQALGQGPQFIFQYYREEENGRGNFPPRFSGLQFPNYSSELNVNALELDDSALYLCASSWTGGSNQPQHFGDGTRLSIL.

This rearrangement joins TRBV4-3 to TRBJ1-1; D not resolved. V dropped 1 base and J dropped 5 bases, with 8 bases sitting between them. The CDR3 extends over 13 amino acids. Germline CDR1 reads LGHNA; CDR2 reads YSLEER. The CDR3 DNA is TGCGCCAGCAGCCAAGTCAGCGGGACTGAAGCTTTCTTT. It codes for CASSQVSGTEAFF.

This clone was observed a few times. This sequence joins TRBV5-6 and TRBJ1-1; tentative D call: TRBD1 (6 bases). Germline V gene lookup returns CDR1 SGHDT and CDR2 YYEEEE. The CDR3 spans 15 residues. Trimming shortened V by 4 bases and J by 4 bases, and 17 bases separated the two germline ends. The CDR3 bases are TGTGCCAGCAGCCCGGACGTCGGGGGCCTCACTGAAGCTTTCTTT. Translated: CASSPDVGGLTEAFF.

The V call is TRBV29-1, the J call TRBJ1-1; 9 bases map to TRBD1. J lost 5 bases, V lost 3 bases, and 10 bases had no gene match. The CDR3 runs to 15 residues. Germline V CDR1 and CDR2: SQVTM, ANQGSEA. CDR3 region: CSVDKGQGVGTEAFF. In DNA form, the CDR3 reads TGCAGCGTTGATAAGGGACAGGGAGTAGGGACTGAAGCTTTCTTT.

The chain links TRBV4-1 to TRBJ1-2; D is undetermined. The CDR3 extends over 15 amino acids. From germline, CDR1 is MGHRA and CDR2 YSYEKL. Trimming took 4 bases from V and 3 from J, leaving 15 bases between them. The CDR3 is CASSPSSREHYGYTF. CDR3 nucleotide sequence: TGCGCCAGCAGCCCCTCAAGTAGGGAGCACTATGGCTACACCTTC.

This clone showed up just a few times. The rearrangement joins TRBV15 to TRBJ2-7; D is perhaps TRBD1 or TRBD2 (5 bases each). The CDR3 spans 14 residues. CDR1 LNHNV and CDR2 YYDKDF come from the germline V gene (reference sequence). The germline V and J ends were trimmed by 8 bases and 6 bases, with 20 bases remaining between them. CDR3 DNA: TGTGCCACCCGTTGGGACCTCACGTCTGGCGAGCAGTACTTC. Protein: CATRWDLTSGEQYF.

This clone has just a few counts. The rearrangement links TRBV15 to TRBJ1-6; 8 nucleotides align to TRBD1. There are 15 residues in the CDR3. V gave up 5 bases and J gave up 7 bases; unmatched junction bases: 7. CDR1 and CDR2 from the germline V gene are LNHNV and YYDKDF (reference sequence). CDR3 coding DNA: TGTGCCACCAGCCCCATGGACAGGGAGAATTCACCCCTCCACTTT. Its protein is CATSPMDRENSPLHF.

The chain's CDR3 is CSVRGTSKGGEAFF. DNA for the CDR3: TGCAGCGTAAGGGGAACCAGTAAGGGTGGTGAAGCTTTCTTT. The J gene is TRBJ1-1, the V gene TRBV29-1, with a weak D call TRBD1 (5 bases). The V end lost 6 bases, the J end lost 7 bases, and 21 bases lay between the germline ends. Germline-derived CDR1 and CDR2 are SQVTM and ANQGSEA. This CDR3 is built from 14 residues.

The V call is TRBV7-2, the J call TRBJ1-2; 7 bases agree with TRBD1. With 5 bases clipped from V and 7 bases from J, the junction kept 10 bases outside the gene matches. The CDR3 has 14 residues. Germline loops: CDR1 SGHTA, CDR2 FQGNSA. In DNA form, the CDR3 reads TGTGCCAGCAGCACCCGACAGGGCTCGGCTGGCTACACCTTC. This codes for CASSTRQGSAGYTF.

The chain is built from TRBV30 and TRBJ2-2, with 9 positions matching TRBD1. The CDR3 contains 15 residues. Germline assignment: CDR1 GTSNPN and CDR2 SVGIG (reference sequence). The V and J ends lost 5 bases and 2 bases, in that order; junction bases with no gene match: 6. CDR3 sequence (DNA): TGTGCCTGGCGATGGACAGGGGCCAACACCGGGGAGCTGTTTTTT. Amino acid sequence: CAWRWTGANTGELFF.

V usage is TRBV29-1 and J usage is TRBJ2-1, with D perhaps TRBD2 (6 bases). This CDR3 has 13 amino acids. In germline, CDR1 is SQVTM, CDR2 ANQGSEA. Trimming took 4 bases from V and 4 from J, leaving 11 bases between them. The CDR3 region is CSVVTGRYNEQFF. DNA for the CDR3: TGCAGCGTTGTGACGGGGAGGTACAATGAGCAGTTCTTC.

The sample holds one count of this clone. V and J are TRBV5-1 and TRBJ2-7; 7 bases fit TRBD2. CDR3 length: 15 residues. Germline values: CDR1 SGHRS, CDR2 YFSETQ. After removal of 1 base from V and 4 bases from J, the junction contained 8 bases not matched to a gene. The CDR3: CASSLSQRGVYEQYF. As DNA, the CDR3 is TGCGCCAGCAGCTTGAGCCAGCGGGGAGTGTACGAGCAGTACTTC.

The genes are TRBV30 and TRBJ2-3; TRBD2 agrees at 9 bases. The junction had 9 bases not matched to a gene; V was cut back by 0 bases and J by 5 bases. CDR3 length: 16 amino acids. Germline V gene data show CDR1 as GTSNPN and CDR2 as SVGIG (reference sequence). The DNA for the CDR3 is TGTGCCTGGAGTGTGGTTAGCGGGGGCCGAGGAGATACGCAGTATTTT. It translates to CAWSVVSGGRGDTQYF.

V and J are TRBV30 and TRBJ2-1; weak D call: TRBD1 (6 bases). V gave up 5 bases and J gave up 7 bases, with 9 bases separating them. Germline V gene sequence: CDR1 GTSNPN, CDR2 SVGIG (reference sequence). The CDR3 extends over 11 amino acids. CDR3 region: CAWRQGNEQFF. The CDR3 coding sequence is TGTGCCTGGCGCCAGGGGAATGAGCAGTTCTTC.

This clone has only one observation. The chain carries TRBV15 and TRBJ2-7; D call uncertain. Germline V CDR1 and CDR2: LNHNV, YYDKDF (reference sequence). This CDR3 comprises 13 residues. Trimming removed 0 bases at V and 3 bases at J, with 6 bases between. The CDR3 DNA reads TGTGCCACCAGCAGAGATATCTTCTACGAGCAGTACTTC. Its protein product is CATSRDIFYEQYF.

The J gene is TRBJ2-7, the V gene TRBV11-2; tentatively, D is TRBD1 or TRBD2 (5 bases each). Deletions cut 5 bases from V and 9 bases from J, with 29 bases between. In germline, CDR1 is SGHAT, CDR2 FQNNGV. This CDR3 is 17 amino acids long. CDR3 sequence (DNA): TGTGCCAGCAGCCCAAAGGTGGGGTCGGGACCTAAGAAAAGGCAGTACTTC. This gives the protein CASSPKVGSGPKKRQYF.

This chain connects TRBV7-9 to TRBJ1-2, with 7 bases lining up with TRBD1. CDR1 is SEHNR and CDR2 is FQNEAQ in the germline V gene (reference sequence). Unmatched junction bases numbered 4, after V lost 5 bases and J lost 7 bases. This CDR3 is 12 amino acids long. The CDR3, as DNA: TGTGCCAGCAGCCAGGACAGGCTTGGCTACACCTTC. Translation gives CASSQDRLGYTF.

This rearrangement joins TRBV7-9 to TRBJ1-6; D might be TRBD1 (5 bases). The V end was cut by 9 bases, the J end by 7 bases, with 13 bases between. Germline CDR1 SEHNR, CDR2 FQNEAQ (reference sequence). This CDR3 is built from 13 residues. The DNA of the CDR3 is TGTGCCAGTCGGGTGGCAGGGAATTCACCCCTCCACTTT. Its translation is CASRVAGNSPLHF.

The chain combines TRBV7-9 with TRBJ2-2, with D unclear. This CDR3 is built from 11 residues. Germline lookup yields CDR1 SEHNR and CDR2 FQNEAQ (reference sequence). The V end lost 5 bases, the J end lost 10 bases, and 8 bases lay between the germline ends. The CDR3 DNA sequence: TGTGCCAGCAGCCCTCACGAGGAGCTGTTTTTT. It codes for CASSPHEELFF.

This clone was detected once. The V call is TRBV18, the J call TRBJ1-1; a possible D gene is TRBD1 (6 bases). The CDR3 consists of 15 residues. Germline CDR1 reads KGHSH; CDR2 reads LQKENI. The V and J ends lost 3 bases and 9 bases respectively, with 20 bases between them. For the CDR3, the DNA is TGTGCCAGCTCACCGGAATCGGAAAGGACAGTCAAAGCTTTCTTT. Translating it yields CASSPESERTVKAFF.

V usage is TRBV21-1 and J usage is TRBJ2-6; TRBD2, the table's D call, was not compared with the DNA. TRBV21-1 is described as a pseudogene. The length of the CDR3 is 16 residues. In DNA, the CDR3 is TGTGCCAGCAGCAATGGGAGCTACTCTGGGGCCAACGTCCTGACTTTC. It is translated as CASSNGSYSGANVLTF.

As DNA, the CDR3 is TGTGCCAGCAGCCCCAGACAGGGGGCGGGTTATGGCTACACCTTC. Protein product: CASSPRQGAGYGYTF. The V gene is TRBV7-2, the J gene TRBJ1-2; 10 nucleotides match TRBD1. Unmatched junction bases numbered 8, after V lost 5 bases and J lost 5 bases. Germline V gene sequence: CDR1 SGHTA, CDR2 FQGNSA. The CDR3 consists of 15 residues.

This clone has more than one count but fewer than ten. This rearrangement joins TRBV19 to TRBJ1-6, with TRBD1 matching 8 bases. The trim removed 3 bases at V and 10 bases at J, leaving 5 bases unmatched. Germline V lookup: CDR1 LNHDA, CDR2 SQIVND (reference sequence). CDR3 size: 14 residues. Written as DNA, the CDR3 is TGTGCCAGTAGTATCTCAGGGGGCGAGTCACCCCTCCACTTT. Protein sequence: CASSISGGESPLHF.

This rearrangement joins TRBV5-4 to TRBJ2-5; 11 nucleotides match TRBD1. The junction had 5 bases not matched to a gene; V was cut back by 3 bases and J by 4 bases. Germline CDR1 SGHNT, CDR2 YYREEE (reference sequence). The CDR3 has 15 amino acids. The CDR3 protein is CASSSGQGARETQYF. The CDR3 DNA is TGTGCCAGCAGCTCCGGACAGGGGGCCAGAGAGACCCAGTACTTC.

J is TRBJ2-1 and V is TRBV5-1; TRBD1 aligns across 7 bases. The V gene's germline CDR1 is SGHRS and CDR2 YFSETQ. With 4 bases clipped from V and 6 bases from J, the junction kept 7 bases outside the gene matches. The CDR3 totals 14 residues. In DNA form, the CDR3 reads TGCGCCAGCAGCGTACAGGGGCAGGGCAATGAGCAGTTCTTC. Translating it yields CASSVQGQGNEQFF.

This clone has only a few counts. CDR3 coding DNA: TGTGCCACCAGCAGAGTGGGTCGAACAGCGGTTCGGTCCTACACCTTC. It yields the protein CATSRVGRTAVRSYTF. This chain joins TRBV15 and TRBJ1-2; D is ambiguous. The germline V gene encodes CDR1 LNHNV and CDR2 YYDKDF (reference sequence). V was cut by 1 base and J by 10 bases, with 22 bases left in between. The CDR3 covers 16 residues.

The chain carries TRBV4-1 and TRBJ2-5, with 8 bases matching TRBD1. The trim removed 1 base at V and 2 bases at J, leaving 6 bases unmatched. There are 16 residues in the CDR3. Germline loops: CDR1 MGHRA, CDR2 YSYEKL. CDR3 in DNA: TGCGCCAGCAGCCAAGCACAGGGGGGAGGTCAAGAGACCCAGTACTTC. Its protein is CASSQAQGGGQETQYF.